This entry lists 6 T cell receptor beta chains sequenced from one sample in a study of shared clonotypes between healthy human individuals. Assay used: immunoSEQ multiplex PCR; TCRdb lists only in-frame clones, some missing. The sample has 2,500,000 or so clones, approximately 90% seen once. The sequencing input was naive CD4+ T cells from PBMCs. Subset reported: CD45RA+ positively selected. The receptors originated from a man aged 18 to 29 in good health. Some clones in this sample may be carry-over from other donors' samples.

Of note for this clone: The sample contains more than one DNA sequence encoding this CDR3. V and J are TRBV18 and TRBJ2-1, with D perhaps matching TRBD2 (5 bases). This CDR3 has 14 amino acids. Germline lookup yields CDR1 KGHSH and CDR2 LQKENI. V lost 2 bases to trimming and J lost 3 bases, with 8 bases between them. CDR3 DNA sequence: TGTGCCAGCTCACCAGCTAGCAGCTACAATGAGCAGTTCTTC. Amino acids: CASSPASSYNEQFF.

V usage is TRBV14 and J usage is TRBJ1-1; possibly TRBD1 for D (5 bases). This CDR3 has 18 residues. Germline assignment: CDR1 SGHDN and CDR2 FVKESK. Trimming removed 1 base from V and 3 bases from J, with 21 bases in between. CDR3 nucleotide sequence: TGTGCCAGCAGCCAAGTGGTAGGGTTCGGGACCACAGACACTGAAGCTTTCTTT. This gives the protein CASSQVVGFGTTDTEAFF.

This chain uses TRBV29-1 with TRBJ2-7, with 12 bases that match TRBD2. Germline CDR1 SQVTM, CDR2 ANQGSEA. V dropped 6 bases and J dropped 7; count of bases not matched to a gene: 10. This CDR3 is built from 14 residues. The CDR3 loop is CSVARLAGAVEQYF. The CDR3 DNA reads as TGCAGCGTCGCCCGACTAGCGGGAGCGGTGGAGCAGTACTTC.

This chain joins TRBV4-1 and TRBJ1-4, with 8 bases that match TRBD1. Germline CDR1 reads MGHRA; CDR2 reads YSYEKL. The CDR3 covers 15 residues. Losses at the gene ends were 4 bases for V and 5 bases for J; bases not matched to a gene: 6. The CDR3, as DNA: TGCGCCAGCAGCCCTGGACAGGGCCAAAATGAAAAACTGTTTTTT. Its protein product is CASSPGQGQNEKLFF.

This chain links TRBV21-1 with TRBJ2-7; the table's TRBD2 call for D was not verified on the DNA. TRBV21-1 is described as a pseudogene. This CDR3 comprises 19 residues. CDR3 protein: CASNPSGAASGRDTYEQYF. The CDR3 bases are TGTGCCAGCAACCCCTCGGGGGCGGCTAGCGGGAGGGATACCTACGAGCAGTACTTC.

This chain connects TRBV6-5 to TRBJ2-1, with TRBD2 matching over 10 bases. J lost 8 bases, V lost 1 base, and 8 bases had no gene match. Germline V gene sequence: CDR1 MNHEY, CDR2 SVGAGI. The CDR3 sequence is 16 residues long. The CDR3 protein is CASSYLPGLANYEQFF. Here the CDR3 DNA reads TGTGCCAGCAGTTACTTACCGGGACTAGCGAACTATGAGCAGTTCTTC.